This entry lists 13 T cell receptor beta chains sequenced from one sample in a study of cytomegalovirus exposure and HLA in healthy donors. Amplification used 60 Vbeta primers and 13 Jbeta primers. Profiling relied on immunoSEQ multiplex PCR, and the TCRdb table lists in-frame clones only, not all of them. This sample has about 43,000 clones; 50% to 75% occur once, and the top ten carry approximately 8.4%. The sample was PBMCs. These receptor sequences come from a human donor in good health.

As DNA, the CDR3 is TGCGCCAGCAGCTTCGGGGGTTCCTACAATGAGCAGTTCTTC. Translated: CASSFGGSYNEQFF. V and J are TRBV5-1 and TRBJ2-1; D may be TRBD2 (6 bases). The V end lost 2 bases, the J end lost 1 base, and 7 bases lay between the germline ends. The CDR3 extends over 14 amino acids. Germline CDR1 is SGHRS and CDR2 is YFSETQ.

The V gene is TRBV30, the J gene TRBJ1-2, with D possibly TRBD1 on 6 matching bases. Between the trimmed V and J ends, which lost 3 bases and 2 bases, there was a span of 10 bases. The CDR3 is 13 residues long. The V gene's germline CDR1 is GTSNPN and CDR2 SVGIG (reference sequence). Here the CDR3 reads CAWRRGGNYGYTF. CDR3 DNA: TGTGCCTGGAGGAGGGGGGGAAACTATGGCTACACCTTC.

The chain combines TRBV6-1 with TRBJ2-2; TRBD1 matches 9 bases. Per germline, CDR1 MNHNS and CDR2 SASEGT. The CDR3 contains 15 residues. With V trimmed by 4 bases and J by 3 bases, 3 bases remained unmatched. CDR3: CASSARTGDTGELFF. The CDR3 DNA reads as TGTGCCAGCAGTGCTAGGACAGGGGACACCGGGGAGCTGTTTTTT.

The chain recombines TRBV5-1 with TRBJ1-2; D uncertain. Per germline, CDR1 SGHRS and CDR2 YFSETQ. The CDR3 covers 15 residues. Trimming pared 1 base from V and 2 bases from J, leaving 12 bases between. Written as DNA, the CDR3 is TGCGCCAGCAGCTTGTACCCAGCAGGAAACTATGGCTACACCTTC. Amino acid sequence: CASSLYPAGNYGYTF. The full variable domain, in which reference TRBV5-1 and TRBJ1-2 provide the parts outside the CDR3, is KAGVTQTPRYLIKTRGQQVTLSCSPISGHRSVSWYQQTPGQGLQFLFEYFSETQRNKGNFPGRFSGRQFSNSRSEMNVSTLELGDSALYLCASSLYPAGNYGYTFGSGTRLTVV.

The rearrangement links TRBV18 to TRBJ1-2, with 8 bases fitting TRBD1. Germline V gene lookup returns CDR1 KGHSH and CDR2 LQKENI. This CDR3 contains 14 residues. V was clipped by 4 bases and J by 6 bases; unmatched bases: 7. CDR3 loop: CASSQSTGGNGYTF. CDR3 DNA sequence: TGTGCCAGCTCACAATCAACAGGGGGGAATGGCTACACCTTC.

The V call is TRBV11-2, the J call TRBJ2-1; tentatively, D is TRBD1 (6 bases). Trimming left V 3 bases short and J 0 bases short, with 9 bases between. The CDR3 runs 15 residues. In germline, CDR1 is SGHAT, CDR2 FQNNGV. CDR3 region: CASSLTDSSYNEQFF. CDR3 DNA sequence: TGTGCCAGCAGCTTGACGGACAGCTCCTACAATGAGCAGTTCTTC.

J is TRBJ2-5 and V is TRBV30; 7 nucleotides line up with TRBD1. Per the germline V gene, CDR1 is GTSNPN and CDR2 is SVGIG (reference sequence). Trimming cost V 3 bases and J 5 bases; bases outside gene matches: 6. The CDR3 is made up of 13 amino acids. The CDR3 loop is CAWSRGISETQYF. The CDR3 DNA reads as TGTGCCTGGAGCAGGGGGATTTCGGAGACCCAGTACTTC.

The chain recombines TRBV11-3 with TRBJ2-5, with 14 bases fitting TRBD2. The CDR3 spans 17 residues. CDR1 and CDR2 from the germline V gene are SGHNT and YENEEA. Trimming at V came to 1 base and at J to 5 bases, leaving 6 bases not matched to a gene. The CDR3 is CASSLGLAGGSYETQYF. In nucleotides, the CDR3 is TGTGCCAGCAGCTTAGGACTAGCGGGGGGGAGTTACGAGACCCAGTACTTC.

The chain couples TRBV5-6 to TRBJ1-2, with 8 nucleotides matching TRBD1. The CDR3 runs 12 residues. CDR1 is SGHDT, CDR2 YYEEEE, per germline. The J segment lost 12 bases and the V segment lost 4 bases, leaving 8 bases of the junction unmatched. CDR3 amino acids: CASSGQGLVHTF. The CDR3 region has the DNA TGTGCCAGCAGCGGACAGGGCCTCGTTCACACCTTC.

This sequence joins TRBV6-1 and TRBJ1-2; 9 bases are a match to TRBD1. V lost 6 bases, J lost 4 bases, and 9 bases stayed unmatched. The V gene's germline CDR1 is MNHNS and CDR2 SASEGT. The CDR3 loop spans 15 amino acids. The CDR3 loop reads CASSFTPGQGYGYTF. The DNA for the CDR3 is TGTGCCAGCAGCTTTACACCGGGACAGGGCTATGGCTACACCTTC.

The chain carries TRBV7-2 and TRBJ2-6, with D hard to call. V was shortened by 5 bases and J by 10 bases, with 9 bases between the two germline ends. CDR1 is SGHTA and CDR2 is FQGNSA in the germline V gene. The CDR3 is 12 residues long. The CDR3 DNA reads TGTGCCAGCAGCCGAGCAGGTAACGTCCTGACTTTC. Residues: CASSRAGNVLTF.

The chain joins TRBV5-6 to TRBJ1-2; no firm D call. Germline CDR1 and CDR2: SGHDT and YYEEEE. V lost 0 bases and J lost 9, with 6 bases in between. The CDR3 runs to 11 residues. The CDR3 DNA sequence: TGTGCCAGCAGCTTGGAGCTGCGCTACACCTTC. Its protein product is CASSLELRYTF.

V usage is TRBV4-1 and J usage is TRBJ2-1; the D gene is possibly TRBD2 (5 bases). The V gene's germline CDR1 is MGHRA and CDR2 YSYEKL. The CDR3 runs to 14 residues. Trimming took off 0 bases at V and 12 bases at J, with 15 bases between the two ends. The CDR3, as DNA: TGCGCCAGCAGCCAAGATGGGTGGGGAGAGGGGCAGTTCTTC. Translated: CASSQDGWGEGQFF.